The 17 T cell receptor beta chains reported below all come from one sample, sequenced in a study of blood T cell repertoires in COVID-19. The data were produced by immunoSEQ multiplex PCR, yet TCRdb's version contains in-frame clones alone and is incomplete. The sample lists 470,000 or so clones, 80% to 90% occurring once. The source material was peripheral blood. These receptors all stem from a human donor in a cohort sampled during active COVID-19.

The chain links TRBV7-2 to TRBJ2-3; 11 positions agree with TRBD2. The CDR3 is 17 residues long. Germline CDR1 is SGHTA and CDR2 is FQGNSA. J was trimmed by 4 bases and V by 5 bases; bases with no gene match: 11. This CDR3 is CASSPRTSGRGADTQYF. The CDR3 bases are TGTGCCAGCAGCCCCCGGACTAGCGGGCGGGGGGCAGATACGCAGTATTTT. The full variable domain, rest sourced from reference TRBV7-2 and TRBJ2-3, is GAGVSQSPSNKVTEKGKDVELRCDPISGHTALYWYRQSLGQGLEFLIYFQGNSAPDKSGLPSDRFSAERTGGSVSTLTIQRTQQEDSAVYLCASSPRTSGRGADTQYFGPGTRLTVL.

This chain uses TRBV7-2 with TRBJ2-1; possible D gene TRBD2, 6 bases. This CDR3 comprises 15 residues. The V gene lost 4 bases and the J gene lost 7 bases, with 17 bases spanning the gap. Germline CDR1 reads SGHTA; CDR2 reads FQGNSA. In DNA, the CDR3 is TGTGCCAGCAGCTCTCAACTCGGGGGATATAATGAGCAGTTCTTC. Encoded protein: CASSSQLGGYNEQFF.

This clone has just a few counts. The rearrangement uses TRBV6-1 and TRBJ1-6; maybe TRBD1 (5 bases). V lost 7 bases, J lost 10 bases, and 14 bases lay in between. This CDR3 has 13 residues. In germline, CDR1 is MNHNS, CDR2 SASEGT. CDR3 bases: TGTGCCAGCACCGCCACCGGACAATCACCCCTCCACTTT. Amino acids: CASTATGQSPLHF.

The chain combines TRBV27 with TRBJ2-7; 8 positions agree with TRBD1. CDR3 size: 15 residues. The ends lost 5 bases at V and 5 bases at J; junction bases unmatched: 11. Germline CDR1 MNHEY, CDR2 SMNVEV (reference sequence). This chain's CDR3 is CASSPRGQATNEQYF. The CDR3, as DNA: TGTGCCAGCAGTCCCCGGGGACAGGCAACTAACGAGCAGTACTTC.

The rearrangement uses TRBV5-1 and TRBJ2-1, with TRBD2 matching 7 bases. This CDR3 region has 15 residues. Germline-derived CDR1 and CDR2 are SGHRS and YFSETQ. V lost 6 bases, J lost 8 bases, and 14 bases stayed unmatched. The DNA for the CDR3 is TGCGCCAGCAAGGTTCTGGGAGGGAAAGGAGATGAGCAGTTCTTC. It specifies CASKVLGGKGDEQFF.

In DNA form, the CDR3 reads TGTGCCAGTAGTCCCCACTTAGCGGGAGTCCCCGGGGAGCTGTTTTTT. As protein: CASSPHLAGVPGELFF. The rearrangement uses TRBV19 and TRBJ2-2; 9 nucleotides match TRBD2. V lost 5 bases to trimming and J lost 6 bases; unmatched junction nucleotides: 10. Germline CDR1 and CDR2: LNHDA and SQIVND (reference sequence). The CDR3 runs 16 residues.

The V and J genes are TRBV24-1 and TRBJ2-5, with D maybe TRBD1 (5 bases). Trimming left V 7 bases short and J 3 bases short, with 11 bases between. The CDR3 is made up of 13 amino acids. Germline CDR1 KGHDR, CDR2 SFDVKD. CDR3 sequence reads: CATSDRSEETQYF. The CDR3, as DNA: TGTGCCACCAGCGACAGATCTGAAGAGACCCAGTACTTC.

This chain uses TRBV6-6 with TRBJ2-2, with TRBD1 matching 8 bases. CDR1 MNHNY and CDR2 SVGAGI come from the germline V gene (reference sequence). The CDR3 runs to 16 residues. V lost 2 bases, J lost 4 bases, and 6 bases stayed unmatched. As DNA, the CDR3 is TGTGCCAGCAGTTACACCGGACAGGGTGGCACCGGGGAGCTGTTTTTT. Amino acid sequence: CASSYTGQGGTGELFF.

The chain combines TRBV18 with TRBJ1-1; tentative D call: TRBD1 (5 bases). This CDR3 is built from 13 residues. V was pared by 2 bases and J by 4 bases, with 8 bases between. Germline CDR1 reads KGHSH; CDR2 reads LQKENI. DNA of the CDR3: TGTGCCAGCTCACCATGGGGCAGCACTGAAGCTTTCTTT. Translation: CASSPWGSTEAFF.

The gene calls are TRBV10-3 and TRBJ1-2; no clear D. V was pared by 0 bases and J by 2 bases, with 7 bases between. This CDR3 is built from 14 residues. CDR1 ENHRY and CDR2 SYGVKD come from the germline V gene. The CDR3 is CAISESSLNYGYTF. The DNA for the CDR3 is TGTGCCATCAGTGAGTCGAGTTTGAACTATGGCTACACCTTC.

V and J are TRBV24-1 and TRBJ2-2; weak D call: TRBD2 (6 bases). The V end was cut by 0 bases, the J end by 5 bases, with 12 bases between. The CDR3 is 16 amino acids. Germline CDR1 is KGHDR and CDR2 is SFDVKD. CDR3 sequence reads: CATSDLRRGKTGELFF. CDR3 DNA: TGTGCCACCAGTGATTTGCGTCGGGGGAAGACCGGGGAGCTGTTTTTT.

The chain combines TRBV15 with TRBJ2-7; 8 bases map to TRBD2. The V gene's germline CDR1 is LNHNV and CDR2 YYDKDF (reference sequence). This CDR3 is 15 amino acids long. With V trimmed by 1 base and J by 3 bases, 5 bases remained unmatched. CDR3 coding DNA: TGTGCCACCAGCAGAGGACCGGGACTAGGCTACGAGCAGTACTTC. Translated: CATSRGPGLGYEQYF.

The sample holds a few counts of this clone. J is TRBJ2-1 and V is TRBV18; 8 bases line up with TRBD2. V shed 1 base, J shed 6 bases, and the junction held 5 bases outside the gene matches. Germline CDR1 and CDR2: KGHSH and LQKENI. The CDR3 has 15 amino acids. Here the CDR3 reads CASSPQAGVANEQFF. The CDR3 bases are TGTGCCAGCTCACCACAAGCGGGAGTTGCCAATGAGCAGTTCTTC. Supplemented by reference TRBV18 and TRBJ2-1, the full variable domain reads NAGVMQNPRHLVRRRGQEARLRCSPMKGHSHVYWYRQLPEEGLKFMVYLQKENIIDESGMPKERFSAEFPKEGPSILRIQQVVRGDSAAYFCASSPQAGVANEQFFGPGTRLTVL.

The chain employs TRBV7-3 and TRBJ2-3, with 10 bases matching TRBD2. This CDR3 contains 14 residues. V dropped 10 bases and J dropped 3; count of bases not matched to a gene: 7. The germline CDR1 and CDR2 sequences are SGHTA and FQGTGA. The CDR3 here is CATAVAGGTDTQYF. The CDR3 nucleotides read TGTGCCACTGCGGTAGCGGGAGGTACAGATACGCAGTATTTT.

The chain combines TRBV7-2 with TRBJ1-1; a possible D gene is TRBD1 (6 bases). This CDR3 is built from 15 residues. The germline CDR1 and CDR2 sequences are SGHTA and FQGNSA. With 3 bases removed from V and 5 bases from J, the gap between germline ends came to 16 bases. CDR3 bases: TGTGCCAGCAGCTTGAAGACAGGCCCGGGGACTGAAGCTTTCTTT. This translates into CASSLKTGPGTEAFF.

The rearrangement joins TRBV6-5 to TRBJ1-1; D is perhaps TRBD1 (6 bases). V dropped 2 bases and J dropped 8 bases, with 9 bases sitting between them. The CDR3 loop spans 12 amino acids. The germline CDR1 and CDR2 sequences are MNHEY and SVGAGI. CDR3 sequence: CASSYGGLEAFF. CDR3 nucleotide sequence: TGTGCCAGCAGTTACGGGGGCTTGGAAGCTTTCTTT.

Of note for this clone: The sample carries other DNA sequences with the same CDR3. The V gene is TRBV28, the J gene TRBJ2-1, with 13 bases aligning to TRBD2. Per germline, CDR1 MDHEN and CDR2 SYDVKM. This CDR3 is 17 amino acids long. V gave up 6 bases and J gave up 4 bases; unmatched junction bases: 9. The chain's CDR3 is CASSLTSGRGSYNEQFF. CDR3 bases: TGTGCCAGCAGCCTTACTAGCGGGAGGGGCAGTTACAATGAGCAGTTCTTC.